These 9 T cell receptor beta chains originate from one sample sequenced in a study of cytomegalovirus exposure and HLA in healthy donors. It was with 60 Vbeta and 13 Jbeta primers that the PCR ran. Sequencing used immunoSEQ multiplex PCR; TCRdb keeps in-frame clones, though not all of them. The sample consists of 150,000 to 200,000 clones, about 78% of them appearing once. The sequenced material came from PBMCs. Every receptor here comes from a woman between 45 and 60 years old in good health and CMV-seropositive.

The V gene is TRBV15, the J gene TRBJ1-3, with D maybe TRBD1 (5 bases). Germline CDR1 and CDR2: LNHNV and YYDKDF (reference sequence). This CDR3 spans 14 amino acids. V shed 1 base and J shed 2 bases, with 6 bases lying between them. The DNA for the CDR3 is TGTGCCACCAGCAGAGGGGGGGCTGGAAACACCATATATTTT. Amino acids: CATSRGGAGNTIYF.

The chain joins TRBV30 to TRBJ2-3; D not certain. The CDR3 sequence is 13 residues long. Trimming shortened V by 5 bases and J by 0 bases, and 9 bases separated the two germline ends. CDR1 is GTSNPN, CDR2 SVGIG, per germline (reference sequence). The CDR3 loop reads CAWGRPSTDTQYF. CDR3 nucleotides: TGTGCCTGGGGCAGGCCTAGCACAGATACGCAGTATTTT.

This rearrangement joins TRBV7-2 to TRBJ2-7, with 9 bases lining up with TRBD2. CDR3 length: 15 amino acids. Germline V gene lookup returns CDR1 SGHTA and CDR2 FQGNSA. With V trimmed by 2 bases and J by 4 bases, 6 bases remained unmatched. The CDR3 nucleotides are TGTGCCAGCAGCTTACAGCGGGGGGTCCGGTACGAGCAGTACTTC. This codes for CASSLQRGVRYEQYF.

The rearrangement links TRBV6-6 to TRBJ2-4; the match to TRBD1 covers 8 bases. This CDR3 region has 16 residues. The J segment lost 0 bases and the V segment lost 7 bases, leaving 8 bases of the junction unmatched. Germline V CDR1 and CDR2: MNHNY, SVGAGI (reference sequence). CDR3 nucleotide sequence: TGTGCCAGCACCGGGACAGGAATCTTAGCCAAAAACATTCAGTACTTC. Translated, it gives CASTGTGILAKNIQYF.

This chain connects TRBV4-2 to TRBJ2-1; 7 bases agree with TRBD2. CDR3 size: 16 residues. Germline V gene sequence: CDR1 LGHNA, CDR2 YNFKEQ. Trimming cost V 0 bases and J 6 bases; bases outside gene matches: 8. The CDR3 protein is CASSQEGEGKSNEQFF. Here the CDR3 DNA reads TGTGCCAGCAGCCAAGAGGGGGAGGGTAAGAGCAATGAGCAGTTCTTC.

This clone showed up just a few times. V usage is TRBV6-6 and J usage is TRBJ2-3; 10 nucleotides line up with TRBD2. From germline, CDR1 is MNHNY and CDR2 SVGAGI (reference sequence). V shed 6 bases and J 4 bases; nucleotides not matched to a gene: 7. The CDR3 length is 15 residues. The CDR3 DNA is TGTGCCAGCAGATTAGCGGGGGGCCCCGCAGATACGCAGTATTTT. Amino acids: CASRLAGGPADTQYF.

J is TRBJ2-2 and V is TRBV6-1; no reliable D call. The germline V and J ends were trimmed by 7 bases and 4 bases, with 10 bases remaining between them. Germline V gene sequence: CDR1 MNHNS, CDR2 SASEGT. CDR3 length: 13 residues. CDR3 in DNA: TGTGCCAGCATGAAGTGGGCCACCGGGGAGCTGTTTTTT. This codes for CASMKWATGELFF.

The chain recombines TRBV6-5 with TRBJ1-6; D possibly corresponds to TRBD1 (5 bases). Germline CDR1 and CDR2: MNHEY and SVGAGI. The CDR3 contains 15 residues. V lost 6 bases, J lost 7 bases, and 16 bases lay in between. The CDR3 region is CASRAPESGNSPLHF. In DNA form, the CDR3 reads TGTGCCAGCAGAGCGCCCGAGTCAGGGAATTCACCCCTCCACTTT.

This chain connects TRBV6-6 to TRBJ1-5, with TRBD1 matching over 8 bases. V lost 0 bases, J lost 4 bases, and 2 bases stayed unmatched. Germline V gene data show CDR1 as MNHNY and CDR2 as SVGAGI (reference sequence). The CDR3 has 15 residues. CDR3 coding DNA: TGTGCCAGCAGTTACTCTACAGGGGGAAATCAGCCCCAGCATTTT. Amino acid sequence: CASSYSTGGNQPQHF.